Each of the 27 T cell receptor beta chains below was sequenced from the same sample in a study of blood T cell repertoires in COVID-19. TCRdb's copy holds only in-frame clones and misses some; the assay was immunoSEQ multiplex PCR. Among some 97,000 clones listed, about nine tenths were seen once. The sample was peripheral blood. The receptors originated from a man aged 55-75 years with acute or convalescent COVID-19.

The CDR3 sequence: CASSVGTASYEQYF. CDR3 nucleotide sequence: TGTGCCAGCAGCGTCGGGACAGCCTCCTACGAGCAGTACTTC. The J gene is TRBJ2-7, the V gene TRBV9; 7 bases are a match to TRBD1. CDR1 and CDR2 from the germline V gene are SGDLS and YYNGEE. The CDR3 is 14 amino acids. The ends lost 2 bases at V and 0 bases at J; junction bases unmatched: 2.

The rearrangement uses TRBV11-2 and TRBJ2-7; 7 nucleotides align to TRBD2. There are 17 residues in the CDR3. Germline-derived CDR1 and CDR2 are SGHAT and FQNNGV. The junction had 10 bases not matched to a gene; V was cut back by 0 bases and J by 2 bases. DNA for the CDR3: TGTGCCAGCAGCTTAGAGGGGGGGTACGCAAGTCCCTACGAGCAGTACTTC. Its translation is CASSLEGGYASPYEQYF.

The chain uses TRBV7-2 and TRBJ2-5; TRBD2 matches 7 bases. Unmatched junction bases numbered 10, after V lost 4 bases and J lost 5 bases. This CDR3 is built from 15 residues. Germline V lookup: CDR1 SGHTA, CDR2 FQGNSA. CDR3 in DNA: TGTGCCAGCAGCTCCGGACTAGTTCGGTGGGAGACCCAGTACTTC. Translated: CASSSGLVRWETQYF.

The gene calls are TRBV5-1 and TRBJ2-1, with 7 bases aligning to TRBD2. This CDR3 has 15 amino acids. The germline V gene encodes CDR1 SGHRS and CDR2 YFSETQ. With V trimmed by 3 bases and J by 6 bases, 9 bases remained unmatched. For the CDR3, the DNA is TGCGCCAGCAGCTCGACTCCGGGAGGCTTCAATGAGCAGTTCTTC. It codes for CASSSTPGGFNEQFF.

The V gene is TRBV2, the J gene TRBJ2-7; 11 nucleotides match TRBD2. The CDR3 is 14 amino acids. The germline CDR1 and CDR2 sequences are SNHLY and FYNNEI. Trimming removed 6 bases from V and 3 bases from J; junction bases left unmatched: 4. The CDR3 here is CASSPSGRFYEQYF. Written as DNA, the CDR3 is TGTGCCAGCAGCCCTAGCGGGAGGTTCTACGAGCAGTACTTC.

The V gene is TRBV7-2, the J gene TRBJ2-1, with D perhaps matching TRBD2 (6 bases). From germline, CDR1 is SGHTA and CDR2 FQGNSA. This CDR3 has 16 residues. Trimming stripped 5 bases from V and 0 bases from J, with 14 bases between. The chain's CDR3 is CASSLSGLSSYNEQFF. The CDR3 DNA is TGTGCCAGCAGCCTGAGCGGGCTTAGCTCCTACAATGAGCAGTTCTTC. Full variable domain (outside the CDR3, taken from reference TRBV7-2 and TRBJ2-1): GAGVSQSPSNKVTEKGKDVELRCDPISGHTALYWYRQSLGQGLEFLIYFQGNSAPDKSGLPSDRFSAERTGGSVSTLTIQRTQQEDSAVYLCASSLSGLSSYNEQFFGPGTRLTVL.

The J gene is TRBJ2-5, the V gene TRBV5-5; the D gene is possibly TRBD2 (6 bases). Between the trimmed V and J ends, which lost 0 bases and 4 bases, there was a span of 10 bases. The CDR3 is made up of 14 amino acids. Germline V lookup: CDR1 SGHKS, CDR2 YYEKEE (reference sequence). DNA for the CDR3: TGTGCCAGCAGCTTGGGACTAGATGGAGAGACCCAGTACTTC. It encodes CASSLGLDGETQYF.

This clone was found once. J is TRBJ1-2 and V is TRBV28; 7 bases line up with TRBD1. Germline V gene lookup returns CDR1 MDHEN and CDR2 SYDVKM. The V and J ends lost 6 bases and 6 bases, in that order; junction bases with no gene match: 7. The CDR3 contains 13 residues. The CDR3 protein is CASSQPTGNGYTF. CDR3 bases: TGTGCCAGCAGCCAACCGACAGGGAATGGCTACACCTTC.

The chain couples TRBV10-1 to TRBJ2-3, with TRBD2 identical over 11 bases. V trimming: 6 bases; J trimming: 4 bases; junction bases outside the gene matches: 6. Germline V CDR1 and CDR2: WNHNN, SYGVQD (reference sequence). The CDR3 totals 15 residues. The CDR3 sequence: CASSLLAGAPDTQYF. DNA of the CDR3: TGCGCCAGCAGCCTACTAGCGGGAGCCCCAGATACGCAGTATTTT.

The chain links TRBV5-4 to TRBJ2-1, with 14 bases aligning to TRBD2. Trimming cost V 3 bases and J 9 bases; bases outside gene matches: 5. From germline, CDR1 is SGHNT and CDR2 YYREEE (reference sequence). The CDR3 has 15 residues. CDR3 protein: CASSSGLAGALEQFF. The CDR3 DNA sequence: TGTGCCAGCAGCTCGGGACTAGCGGGAGCTCTTGAGCAGTTCTTC.

The CDR3 DNA reads as TGTGCCAGCAGCGTAGATGACTTCTCCTACGAGCAGTACTTC. Translating it yields CASSVDDFSYEQYF. V usage is TRBV9 and J usage is TRBJ2-7; D ambiguous. V was shortened by 0 bases and J by 0 bases, with 7 bases between the two germline ends. Germline loops: CDR1 SGDLS, CDR2 YYNGEE. The CDR3 covers 14 residues.

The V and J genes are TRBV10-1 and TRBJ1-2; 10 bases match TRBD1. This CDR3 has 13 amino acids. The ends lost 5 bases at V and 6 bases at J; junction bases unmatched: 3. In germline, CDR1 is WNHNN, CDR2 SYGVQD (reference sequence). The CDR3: CASSRDRGDGYTF. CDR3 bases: TGCGCCAGCAGTCGGGACAGGGGTGATGGCTACACCTTC.

DNA for the CDR3: TGTGCCAGCAGCGTAGCCGGGGGGGCCATGAACACTGAAGCTTTCTTT. It specifies CASSVAGGAMNTEAFF. V gene TRBV9 combines with J gene TRBJ1-1; TRBD1 might be the D (6 bases). The CDR3 extends over 16 amino acids. Deletions cut 0 bases from V and 0 bases from J, with 12 bases between. Germline CDR1 SGDLS, CDR2 YYNGEE.

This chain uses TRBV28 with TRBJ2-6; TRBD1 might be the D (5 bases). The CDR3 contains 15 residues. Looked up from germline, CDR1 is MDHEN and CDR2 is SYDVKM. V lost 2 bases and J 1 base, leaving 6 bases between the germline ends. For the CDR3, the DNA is TGTGCCAGCAGTTTAGCAGGGTCTGGGGCCAACGTCCTGACTTTC. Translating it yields CASSLAGSGANVLTF.

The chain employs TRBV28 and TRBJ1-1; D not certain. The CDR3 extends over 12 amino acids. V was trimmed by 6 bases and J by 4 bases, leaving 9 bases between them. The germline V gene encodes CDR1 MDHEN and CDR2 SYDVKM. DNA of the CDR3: TGTGCCAGCAGAGTAGGGAGCACTGAAGCTTTCTTT. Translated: CASRVGSTEAFF.

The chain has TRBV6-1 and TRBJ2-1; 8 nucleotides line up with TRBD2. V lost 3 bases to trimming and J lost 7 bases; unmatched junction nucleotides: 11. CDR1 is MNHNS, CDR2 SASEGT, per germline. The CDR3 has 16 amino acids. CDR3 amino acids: CASSDPWTSSSNEQFF. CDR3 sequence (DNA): TGTGCCAGCAGTGACCCCTGGACTAGCTCTTCAAATGAGCAGTTCTTC.

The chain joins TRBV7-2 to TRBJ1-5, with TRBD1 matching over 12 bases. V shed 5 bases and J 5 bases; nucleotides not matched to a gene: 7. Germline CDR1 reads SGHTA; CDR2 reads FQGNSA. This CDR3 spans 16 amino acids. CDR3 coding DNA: TGTGCCAGCAGCCGGACCGGGACAGGGGGCCATCAGCCCCAGCATTTT. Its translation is CASSRTGTGGHQPQHF.

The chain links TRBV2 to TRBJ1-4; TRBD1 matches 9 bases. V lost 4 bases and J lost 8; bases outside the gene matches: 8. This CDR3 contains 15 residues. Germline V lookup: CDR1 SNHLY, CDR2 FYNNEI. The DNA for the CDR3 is TGTGCCAGCAGTGGGATCCGGACAGGGGACGAAAAACTGTTTTTT. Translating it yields CASSGIRTGDEKLFF.

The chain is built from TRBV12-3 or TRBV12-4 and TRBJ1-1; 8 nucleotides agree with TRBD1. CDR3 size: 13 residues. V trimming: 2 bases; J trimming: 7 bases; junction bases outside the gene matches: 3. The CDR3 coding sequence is TGTGCCAGCAGTTTATCGGGACAGGATGAAGCTTTCTTT. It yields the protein CASSLSGQDEAFF.

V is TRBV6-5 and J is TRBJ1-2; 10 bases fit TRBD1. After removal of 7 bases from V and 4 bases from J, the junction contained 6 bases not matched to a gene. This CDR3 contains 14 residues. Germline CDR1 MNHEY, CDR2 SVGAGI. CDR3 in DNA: TGTGCCAGCAACGACAGGGGGCGCGGCTATGGCTACACCTTC. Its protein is CASNDRGRGYGYTF.

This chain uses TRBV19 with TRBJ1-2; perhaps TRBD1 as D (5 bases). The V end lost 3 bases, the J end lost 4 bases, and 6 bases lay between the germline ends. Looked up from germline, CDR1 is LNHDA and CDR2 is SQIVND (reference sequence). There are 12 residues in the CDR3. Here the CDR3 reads CASSITGYGYTF. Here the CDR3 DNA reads TGTGCCAGTAGTATCACAGGCTATGGCTACACCTTC.

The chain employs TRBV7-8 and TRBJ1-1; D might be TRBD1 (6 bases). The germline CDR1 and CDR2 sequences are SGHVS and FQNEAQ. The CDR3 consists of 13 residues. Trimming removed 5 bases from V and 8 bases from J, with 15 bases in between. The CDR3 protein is CASSTGLTGEAFF. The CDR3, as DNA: TGTGCCAGCAGCACAGGGCTGACGGGGGAAGCTTTCTTT.

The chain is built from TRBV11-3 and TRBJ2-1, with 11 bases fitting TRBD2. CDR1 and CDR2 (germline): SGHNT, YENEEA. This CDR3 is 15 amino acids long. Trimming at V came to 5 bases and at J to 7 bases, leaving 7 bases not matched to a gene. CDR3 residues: CASSLVLAGGNEQFF. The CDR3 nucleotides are TGTGCCAGCAGCCTCGTGCTAGCGGGAGGAAATGAGCAGTTCTTC.

CDR3 in DNA: TGTGCCAGCAGTGCAGACCAGGGGCGCAACACTGAAGCTTTCTTT. Amino acids: CASSADQGRNTEAFF. V and J are TRBV28 and TRBJ1-1; D may be TRBD1 (6 bases). The CDR3 has 15 amino acids. V was pared by 5 bases and J by 2 bases, with 15 bases between. The germline CDR1 and CDR2 sequences are MDHEN and SYDVKM.

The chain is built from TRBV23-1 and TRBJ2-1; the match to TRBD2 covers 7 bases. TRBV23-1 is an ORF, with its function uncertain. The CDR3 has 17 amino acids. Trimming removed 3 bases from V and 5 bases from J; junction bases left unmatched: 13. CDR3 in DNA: TGCGCCAGCAGTCAGCCGCGACCCGGGACTACAGACAATGAGCAGTTCTTC. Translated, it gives CASSQPRPGTTDNEQFF.

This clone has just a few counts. The CDR3 DNA reads TGTGCCAGCAGTGGGTCAGGGGGCTTGGCGAACACTGAAGCTTTCTTT. Protein: CASSGSGGLANTEAFF. V and J are TRBV6-1 and TRBJ1-1; 8 bases align to TRBD1. CDR1 is MNHNS, CDR2 SASEGT, per germline. The V gene end was trimmed by 4 bases and the J gene end by 1 base; junction bases not matched to a gene: 8. The CDR3 is 16 residues long.

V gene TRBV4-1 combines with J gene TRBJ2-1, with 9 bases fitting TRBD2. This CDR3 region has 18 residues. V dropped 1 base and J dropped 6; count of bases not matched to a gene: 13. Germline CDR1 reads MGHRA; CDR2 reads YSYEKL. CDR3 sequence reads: CASSQGLALAGYTNEQFF. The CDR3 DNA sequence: TGCGCCAGCAGCCAAGGCCTCGCTCTAGCGGGATACACCAATGAGCAGTTCTTC.